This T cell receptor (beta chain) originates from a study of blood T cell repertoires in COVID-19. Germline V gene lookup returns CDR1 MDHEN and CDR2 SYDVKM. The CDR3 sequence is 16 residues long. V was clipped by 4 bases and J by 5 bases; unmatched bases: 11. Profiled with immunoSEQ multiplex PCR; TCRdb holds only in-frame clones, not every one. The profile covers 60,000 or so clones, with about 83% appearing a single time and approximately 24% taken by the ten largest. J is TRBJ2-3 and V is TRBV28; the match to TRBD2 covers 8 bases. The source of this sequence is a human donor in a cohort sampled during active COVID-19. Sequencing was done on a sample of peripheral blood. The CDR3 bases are TGTGCCAGCAGTTCCTTGGGGGAAGCGGGAGAAGATACGCAGTATTTT. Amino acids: CASSSLGEAGEDTQYF. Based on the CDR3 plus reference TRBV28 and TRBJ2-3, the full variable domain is DVKVTQSSRYLVKRTGEKVFLECVQDMDHENMFWYRQDPGLGLRLIYFSYDVKMKEKGDIPEGYSVSREKKERFSLILESASTNQTSMYLCASSSLGEAGEDTQYFGPGTRLTVL.